The entry below describes one TCR beta chain. Its antigen remains unidentified. Within one base of it there is no much larger clone, and no base qualities were kept. These data originate in a study of T cell responses to AZD1222 COVID-19 vaccine (dated by TCRdb to 2020 to 2023). Turning to the overall study: AZD1222 recipients whose second dose came at about 4 weeks and those whose second dose came at about 12 weeks were combined into one group, since spike-specific TCR depth and breadth did not differ between the two schedules. TCR sequencing covered fewer than 250 trial participants: 207 given two doses of AZD1222 and around 26 given two doses of MenACWY control vaccine. Trial participants were enrolled by age into 18-55, 56-69 and 70-plus year subgroups, with roughly 160, 29 and 62 TCR-sequenced participants respectively. What the research found in general, with its limitations: In the small 56-69-year group, the increase in depth fell short of significance, most likely because of low power. Reportedly, close to half of the unique spike-specific TCRs recognized epitopes lying outside the regions that are mutated in the B.1.351 and B.1.1.7 variants. Most participants were white British and females outnumbered males, and the authors suggested that clonal diversity may have been underestimated. A significant rise in spike-specific TCR breadth and depth was observed after two AZD1222 doses relative to day 0 and relative to MenACWY recipients. Vaccine-associated CD4 TCRs spanned the whole spike protein, with dominant responses in regions 160-218 and 743-854. Because no day 14 peak-response samples were available, the repertoires could be characterized only after the peak T cell response. Conclusions about previously exposed vaccinees were limited because only six AZD1222 recipients were SARS-CoV-2 seropositive at baseline.

From a lookup of the germline V gene, CDR1 and CDR2 are MNHEY and SVGEGT. The CDR3 covers 12 residues, taking in both the cysteine and the phenylalanine. The sequence is cut down to CDR3 DNA, 36 bases in frame from base 1. The V and J ends are trimmed by 0 bases and 4 bases, leaving 3 bases between them. The CDR3 regions of human TCRbeta chains were analyzed by immunosequencing. In the source study's methods: TCRs in the repertoires were matched against a reference library of SARS-CoV-2-specific TCRs that had been generated with the MIRA antigen-specificity platform. Breadth was defined as the fraction of unique TCRs that were SARS-CoV-2-associated. Depth was defined as the fraction of total T cells that were SARS-CoV-2-associated. Each spike-specific TCR was assigned to its reactive spike region and to a CD4 or CD8 class using the MIRA data. Log10-transformed breadth and depth values were compared by one-way ANOVA with Sidak's multiple comparisons tests. The table comes from immuneACCESS by way of TCRdb, which keeps in-frame sequences with V and J called. Part of the clones is missing from these tables; in studies checked, under half for an unresolved V gene and the rest for unknown reasons. The V and J calls and clone size were taken over from that table, and D and trimming were inferred from the DNA. For this sample there are some 64,000 clones; roughly 87% appear just once. Around a sixth of the sample is in the top ten clones.

In the paper's terms, the time point label means: baseline before first vaccination. Samples from vaccinated people were obtained from the UK trials COV001 and COV002, which included a single-blind randomized controlled phase 2/3 trial of AZD1222 (ChAdOx1 nCoV-19) in healthy adults. Trial participant PBMC samples were collected at day 0 and day 28 after the second dose for TCRbeta chain sequencing. This sequence uses TRBV6-2 or TRBV6-3 and TRBJ2-5, with an unclear D gene assignment. Specimen: peripheral blood, collected on day 0 of AZD1222 vaccination. The origin of this receptor is an adult in good health. The bases read TGTGCCAGCAGTTACTCGAGAGAGACCCAGTACTTC. Translated, it reads CASSYSRETQYF.